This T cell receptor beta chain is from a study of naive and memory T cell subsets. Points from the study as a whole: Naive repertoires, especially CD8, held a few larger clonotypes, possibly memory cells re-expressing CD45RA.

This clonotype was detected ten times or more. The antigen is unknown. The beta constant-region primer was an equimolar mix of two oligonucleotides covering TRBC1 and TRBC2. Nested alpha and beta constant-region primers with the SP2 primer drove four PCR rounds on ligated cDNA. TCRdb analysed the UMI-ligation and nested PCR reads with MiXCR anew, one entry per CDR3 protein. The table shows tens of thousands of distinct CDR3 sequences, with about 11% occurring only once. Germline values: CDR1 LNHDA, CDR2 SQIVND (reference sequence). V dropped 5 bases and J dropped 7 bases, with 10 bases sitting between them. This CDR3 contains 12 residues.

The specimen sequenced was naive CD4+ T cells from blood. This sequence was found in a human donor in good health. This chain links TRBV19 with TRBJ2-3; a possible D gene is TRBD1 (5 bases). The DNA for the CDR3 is TGTGCCAGTAGTCTAGGACAATATACGCAGTATTTT. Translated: CASSLGQYTQYF.